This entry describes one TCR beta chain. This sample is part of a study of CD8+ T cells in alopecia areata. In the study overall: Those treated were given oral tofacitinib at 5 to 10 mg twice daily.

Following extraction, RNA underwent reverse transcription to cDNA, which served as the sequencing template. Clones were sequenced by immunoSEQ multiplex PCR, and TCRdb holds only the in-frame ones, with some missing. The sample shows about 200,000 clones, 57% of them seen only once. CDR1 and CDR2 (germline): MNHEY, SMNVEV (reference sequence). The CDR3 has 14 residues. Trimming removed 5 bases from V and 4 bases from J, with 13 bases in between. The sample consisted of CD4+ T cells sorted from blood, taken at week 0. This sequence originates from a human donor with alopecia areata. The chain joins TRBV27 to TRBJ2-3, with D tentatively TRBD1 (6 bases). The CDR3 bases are TGTGCCAGCAGTCTCCGGACAGCCGCAGATACGCAGTATTTT. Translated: CASSLRTAADTQYF.